This TCR beta chain was retrieved from a study of blood T cell repertoires in COVID-19. Turning to the study itself: COVID-19 samples collected from the United States, Italy and Spain covered acute and convalescent phases. The cDNA or gDNA used as material had been derived from T cells, B-cell-depleted T cells, or PBMCs.

Enrolment of Seattle patients took place during active infection, and they were followed longitudinally. Original processing notes: Reference gene primer amplification in the assay estimated nucleated cell counts. Method: immunoSEQ multiplex PCR; TCRdb's copy keeps in-frame clones and lacks some. V and J calls plus clone size are reproduced from that table; the DNA served to infer D and trimming. Of a few hundred thousand clones listed, 75% to 90% are singletons. This clonotype was obtained from a woman aged 45-59 years with COVID-19, enrolled during active disease. The sequenced material came from peripheral blood.

CDR3 amino acids: CASGDRWSSYNEQFF. CDR3 in DNA: TGTGCCAGCGGAGATAGGTGGAGCTCCTACAATGAGCAGTTCTTC. V is TRBV6-4 and J is TRBJ2-1; D is ambiguous. V shed 8 bases and J shed 0 bases, with 14 bases lying between them. CDR1 is MRHNA and CDR2 is SNTAGT in the germline V gene. CDR3 length equals 15 residues.